This T cell receptor beta chain was profiled in a study of T-cell reconstitution after alpha-beta-depleted transplantation in children. The CDR3 is 13 amino acids. V shed 2 bases and J shed 3 bases, with 8 bases lying between them. Germline CDR1 reads KGHSH; CDR2 reads LQKENI. As it was prepared, the TCRbeta library received unique molecular identifiers. TCRdb fed the PCR reads into MiXCR, producing one record per CDR3 protein. The sample carries 250,000 to 350,000 distinct CDR3 sequences, more than 8% recorded once. Sequencing was performed on PBMCs from the stem cell graft donor, taken from the stem cell graft. The chain has TRBV18 and TRBJ2-7; no definite D call. This TCR derives from a human donor who donated a stem cell graft to a child with SCID. The CDR3 sequence is CASSPSSLYEQYF. In DNA form, the CDR3 reads TGTGCCAGCTCACCATCCAGCCTCTACGAGCAGTACTTC.